This T cell receptor beta chain comes out of a study of blood T cells in healthy people across ages. General study points: Because sorting was not performed, PBMCs prevented conclusive naive versus antigen-experienced comparison. Long-lived donors carried more naive CD4+ cells and greater diversity than aged donors.

A second PCR of roughly 7 to 11 cycles used a sample-barcoded 5' primer and a J-beta primer mix. Each CDR3 protein is one row after TCRdb ran MiXCR on the 5' RACE reads. Here the sample spans 1.5 million to 2 million distinct CDR3 sequences, more than 35% being singletons. The CDR3 runs 14 residues. J gave up 4 bases and V 7 bases, and 8 bases lay outside the gene matches. CDR1 SNHLY and CDR2 FYNNEI come from the germline V gene. This clonotype appeared a few times. Its antigen is not identified. This chain joins TRBV2 and TRBJ2-5; TRBD1 aligns across 8 bases. The receptor was isolated from a human donor in good health. Input material: blood. This CDR3 is CASTSDRVGETQYF. The CDR3, as DNA: TGTGCCAGCACCTCGGACAGGGTTGGAGAGACCCAGTACTTC.